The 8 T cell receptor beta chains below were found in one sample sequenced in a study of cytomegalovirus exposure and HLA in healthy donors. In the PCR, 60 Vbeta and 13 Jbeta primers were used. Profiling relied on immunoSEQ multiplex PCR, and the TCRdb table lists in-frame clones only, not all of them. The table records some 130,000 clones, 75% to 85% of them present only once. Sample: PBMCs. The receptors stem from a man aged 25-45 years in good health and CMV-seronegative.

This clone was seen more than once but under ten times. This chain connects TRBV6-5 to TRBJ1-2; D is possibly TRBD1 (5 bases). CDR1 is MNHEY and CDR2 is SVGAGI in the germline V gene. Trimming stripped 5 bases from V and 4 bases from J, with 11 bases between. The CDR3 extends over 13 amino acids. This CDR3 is CASSTQGAYGYTF. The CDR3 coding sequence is TGTGCCAGCAGTACCCAGGGTGCCTATGGCTACACCTTC.

The CDR3 region is CSVPIGLAGETDTQYF. The CDR3 DNA follows: TGCAGCGTTCCCATCGGACTAGCGGGAGAAACAGATACGCAGTATTTT. This sequence joins TRBV29-1 and TRBJ2-3, with 13 bases matching TRBD2. Germline V gene lookup returns CDR1 SQVTM and CDR2 ANQGSEA. This CDR3 comprises 16 residues. J was trimmed by 3 bases and V by 5 bases; bases with no gene match: 8.

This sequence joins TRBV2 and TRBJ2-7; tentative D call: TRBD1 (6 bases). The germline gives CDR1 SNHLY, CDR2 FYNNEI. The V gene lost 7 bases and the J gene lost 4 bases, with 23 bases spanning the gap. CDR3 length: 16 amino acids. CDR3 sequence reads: CASIIVGQYIIYEQYF. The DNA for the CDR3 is TGTGCCAGCATTATTGTAGGACAGTATATAATTTACGAGCAGTACTTC.

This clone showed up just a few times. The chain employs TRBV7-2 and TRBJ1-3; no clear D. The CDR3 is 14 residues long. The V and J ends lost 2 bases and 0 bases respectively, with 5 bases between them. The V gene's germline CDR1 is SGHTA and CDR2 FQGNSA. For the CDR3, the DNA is TGTGCCAGCAGCTTATCGGGCTCTGGAAACACCATATATTTT. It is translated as CASSLSGSGNTIYF.

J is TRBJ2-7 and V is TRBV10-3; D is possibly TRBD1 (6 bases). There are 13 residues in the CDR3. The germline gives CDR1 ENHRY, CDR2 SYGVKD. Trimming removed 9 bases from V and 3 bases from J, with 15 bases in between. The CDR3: CAISGTLLYEQYF. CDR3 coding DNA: TGTGCCATTTCCGGGACACTCCTCTACGAGCAGTACTTC.

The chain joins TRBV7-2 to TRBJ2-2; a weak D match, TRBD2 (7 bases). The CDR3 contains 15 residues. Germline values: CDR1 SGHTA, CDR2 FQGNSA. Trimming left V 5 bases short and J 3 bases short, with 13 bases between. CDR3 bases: TGTGCCAGCAGCCCCCTAGGGGGGGACACCGGGGAGCTGTTTTTT. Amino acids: CASSPLGGDTGELFF.

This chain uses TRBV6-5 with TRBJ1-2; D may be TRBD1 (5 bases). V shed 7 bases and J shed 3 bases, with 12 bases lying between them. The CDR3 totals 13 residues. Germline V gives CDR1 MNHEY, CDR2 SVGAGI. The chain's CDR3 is CASIGGGDYGYTF. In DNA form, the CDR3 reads TGTGCCAGCATAGGTGGGGGGGACTATGGCTACACCTTC.

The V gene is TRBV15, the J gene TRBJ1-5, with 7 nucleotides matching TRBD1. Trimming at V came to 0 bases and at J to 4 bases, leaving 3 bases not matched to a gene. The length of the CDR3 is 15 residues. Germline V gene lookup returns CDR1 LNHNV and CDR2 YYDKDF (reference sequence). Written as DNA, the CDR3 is TGTGCCACCAGCAGAGACGACAGGGAGAATCAGCCCCAGCATTTT. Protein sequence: CATSRDDRENQPQHF.